Included here is one TCR beta chain sequence, with context. The data stem from a study of cytomegalovirus exposure and HLA in healthy donors. Both 60 Vbeta primers and 13 Jbeta primers went into the PCR. Profiled with immunoSEQ multiplex PCR; TCRdb holds only in-frame clones, not every one. This sample's clone table lists about 200,000 clones. Germline V CDR1 and CDR2: MNHEY, SMNVEV (reference sequence). The CDR3 has 14 residues. The V and J ends lost 5 bases and 6 bases respectively, with 17 bases between them. The sequence was collected from a boy aged 10-17 years in good health and CMV-seronegative. Source material: PBMCs. The chain couples TRBV27 to TRBJ2-7; possible D gene TRBD2, 5 bases. The CDR3 nucleotides are TGTGCCAGCAGTGGATGGGAAACGGGAAGCGAGCAGTACTTC. Its protein is CASSGWETGSEQYF.